The 10 T cell receptor beta chains presented below share a single source sample, sequenced in a study of blood T cell repertoires in COVID-19. Measured with immunoSEQ multiplex PCR; TCRdb has only the in-frame clones, and not every one. The sample has fewer than 250,000 clones; about 86% are singletons. The sequenced sample consisted of peripheral blood. The source is a woman aged 50 to 60 with acute or convalescent COVID-19.

The chain combines TRBV27 with TRBJ2-7; TRBD2 might be the D (6 bases). The germline gives CDR1 MNHEY, CDR2 SMNVEV (reference sequence). V was cut by 5 bases and J by 3 bases, with 14 bases left in between. The CDR3 consists of 14 residues. The CDR3 is CASSAYPTSYEQYF. CDR3 nucleotides: TGTGCCAGCAGTGCGTACCCGACTAGCTACGAGCAGTACTTC.

V and J are TRBV2 and TRBJ2-7, with D perhaps matching TRBD2 (6 bases). In germline, CDR1 is SNHLY, CDR2 FYNNEI. The CDR3 contains 14 residues. V was pared by 6 bases and J by 7 bases, with 19 bases between. In DNA form, the CDR3 reads TGTGCCAGCAGAAGTGGTAGCGGCTTCAGGGAGCAGTACTTC. It specifies CASRSGSGFREQYF.

CDR3 in amino acids: CASSVQGMRGNTEAFF. In nucleotides, the CDR3 is TGTGCCAGCTCCGTACAGGGGATGAGGGGGAACACTGAAGCTTTCTTT. V is TRBV18 and J is TRBJ1-1, with 7 bases that match TRBD1. Germline loops: CDR1 KGHSH, CDR2 LQKENI. This CDR3 comprises 16 residues. Trimming removed 6 bases from V and 1 base from J; junction bases left unmatched: 11.

The chain joins TRBV7-8 to TRBJ2-7, with 13 positions matching TRBD2. The CDR3 runs to 19 residues. Germline V gene lookup returns CDR1 SGHVS and CDR2 FQNEAQ. J lost 0 bases, V lost 1 base, and 9 bases had no gene match. CDR3 DNA: TGTGCCAGCAGCTTAGATGCCAGGACTAGCGGGAGTTACTCCTACGAGCAGTACTTC. It specifies CASSLDARTSGSYSYEQYF.

The J gene is TRBJ2-6, the V gene TRBV13; the D gene is possibly TRBD2 (6 bases). The V gene lost 3 bases and the J gene lost 2 bases, with 17 bases spanning the gap. The germline V gene encodes CDR1 PRHDT and CDR2 FYEKMQ (reference sequence). This CDR3 is 18 amino acids long. CDR3: CASSFLAGRSPGANVLTF. DNA for the CDR3: TGTGCCAGCAGCTTTCTTGCGGGGCGCTCTCCTGGGGCCAACGTCCTGACTTTC.

A single count supports this clone. The V and J genes are TRBV9 and TRBJ1-6; no clear D. CDR3 length: 14 amino acids. Trimming removed 2 bases from V and 7 bases from J, with 10 bases in between. Germline V gene lookup returns CDR1 SGDLS and CDR2 YYNGEE. The CDR3 loop reads CASSVAPWNSPLHF. CDR3 in DNA: TGTGCCAGCAGCGTGGCCCCGTGGAATTCACCCCTCCACTTT. Complete variable domain (other parts from reference TRBV9 and TRBJ1-6): DSGVTQTPKHLITATGQRVTLRCSPRSGDLSVYWYQQSLDQGLQFLIQYYNGEERAKGNILERFSAQQFPDLHSELNLSSLELGDSALYFCASSVAPWNSPLHFGNGTRLTVT.

V and J are TRBV5-1 and TRBJ2-1; 8 positions agree with TRBD1. This CDR3 region has 15 residues. CDR1 and CDR2 (germline): SGHRS, YFSETQ. V shed 7 bases and J 5 bases; nucleotides not matched to a gene: 11. The CDR3 spells CASSSPETGDNEQFF. DNA for the CDR3: TGCGCCAGCTCCTCACCTGAGACAGGGGACAATGAGCAGTTCTTC.

This chain uses TRBV3-1 (or the pseudogene TRBV3-2) with TRBJ2-5; a possible D gene is TRBD2 (5 bases). The V and J ends lost 1 base and 1 base respectively, with 10 bases between them. Germline CDR1 is LGHDT and CDR2 is YNNKEL (reference sequence). The CDR3 length is 15 residues. For the CDR3, the DNA is TGTGCCAGCAGCCAAGTAGCGACTATCCAAGAGACCCAGTACTTC. It yields the protein CASSQVATIQETQYF.

This rearrangement joins TRBV5-1 to TRBJ1-2, with 10 nucleotides matching TRBD1. This CDR3 region has 15 residues. Trimming at V came to 3 bases and at J to 7 bases, leaving 9 bases not matched to a gene. CDR1 and CDR2 from the germline V gene are SGHRS and YFSETQ. The DNA of the CDR3 is TGCGCCAGCAGCTCCCGGACAGGGGGGTATGCTGGCTACACCTTC. This gives the protein CASSSRTGGYAGYTF.

The chain employs TRBV28 and TRBJ1-2, with TRBD1 as a possible D gene (6 bases). The CDR3 contains 16 residues. The V gene's germline CDR1 is MDHEN and CDR2 SYDVKM. V was trimmed by 4 bases and J by 2 bases, leaving 17 bases between them. The CDR3 reads CASSSGGGRSNYGYTF. The CDR3, as DNA: TGTGCCAGCAGTTCCGGGGGGGGCAGATCGAACTATGGCTACACCTTC.